The 20 T cell receptor beta chains below come from one sample, sequenced in a study of PD-1 blockade in classical Hodgkin lymphoma. Every patient had relapsed following autologous stem cell transplantation, and cohorts differed in brentuximab vedotin exposure. Magnetic negative selection purified CD4+ T cells from thawed PBMCs. The protocol was immunoSEQ multiplex PCR, while the TCRdb copy is restricted to in-frame clones and leaves out a portion. The sample contains about 13,000 clones, about 90% of which appear only once. Material: CD4+ T cells from blood, obtained at baseline. Every receptor here comes from a human donor with classical Hodgkin lymphoma.

The V and J genes are TRBV19 and TRBJ1-5, with D hard to call. The CDR3 runs to 14 residues. V lost 2 bases and J 2 bases, leaving 7 bases between the germline ends. Germline CDR1 is LNHDA and CDR2 is SQIVND (reference sequence). CDR3 nucleotide sequence: TGTGCCAGTAGTATACGGGAGGGCAATCAGCCCCAGCATTTT. This codes for CASSIREGNQPQHF.

This chain links TRBV5-8 with TRBJ2-7; the D is unclear. The V end lost 0 bases, the J end lost 6 bases, and 4 bases lay between the germline ends. The CDR3 spans 11 residues. Germline lookup yields CDR1 SGHTS and CDR2 YDEGEE. Here the CDR3 DNA reads TGTGCCAGCAGCTTGGCAGGCGAGCAGTACTTC. Its translation is CASSLAGEQYF.

The chain has TRBV28 and TRBJ2-7; D possibly corresponds to TRBD1 (6 bases). The CDR3 sequence is 15 residues long. With 3 bases removed from V and 2 bases from J, the gap between germline ends came to 14 bases. CDR1 is MDHEN and CDR2 is SYDVKM in the germline V gene. The CDR3 DNA sequence: TGTGCCAGCAGTTTGAGGGGGAGACCTACCTACGAGCAGTACTTC. Translation: CASSLRGRPTYEQYF.

This rearrangement joins TRBV9 to TRBJ2-7; 8 bases agree with TRBD2. V shed 3 bases and J 2 bases; nucleotides not matched to a gene: 7. The CDR3 sequence is 15 residues long. Germline V CDR1 and CDR2: SGDLS, YYNGEE. Here the CDR3 DNA reads TGTGCCAGCAGCGGCGGGGGGACTGCCGCCTACGAGCAGTACTTC. This encodes CASSGGGTAAYEQYF.

The chain has TRBV7-8 and TRBJ1-6; D is uncertain. The length of the CDR3 is 14 residues. Between the trimmed V and J ends, which lost 5 bases and 4 bases, there was a span of 9 bases. Germline lookup yields CDR1 SGHVS and CDR2 FQNEAQ. For the CDR3, the DNA is TGTGCCAGCAGCCCCCGGGAGTATAATTCACCCCTCCACTTT. It is translated as CASSPREYNSPLHF.

The J gene is TRBJ1-4, the V gene TRBV4-1, with no clear D. Germline assignment: CDR1 MGHRA and CDR2 YSYEKL. Trimming pared 2 bases from V and 7 bases from J, leaving 8 bases between. The CDR3 loop spans 13 amino acids. The CDR3 spells CASSQLRTEKLFF. The CDR3 coding sequence is TGCGCCAGCAGCCAACTAAGGACTGAAAAACTGTTTTTT.

The chain is built from TRBV5-1 and TRBJ2-3; TRBD2 is a possible D gene (5 bases). CDR1 is SGHRS and CDR2 is YFSETQ in the germline V gene. V was cut by 0 bases and J by 0 bases, with 11 bases left in between. The CDR3 consists of 16 residues. The CDR3 sequence is CASSLGTLASTDTQYF. CDR3 nucleotide sequence: TGCGCCAGCAGCTTGGGGACTCTTGCTAGCACAGATACGCAGTATTTT.

The chain joins TRBV6-7 to TRBJ2-3; 10 bases map to TRBD2. TRBV6-7 is noted as an ORF with a role that remains uncertain. Germline trimming cut 0 bases from V and 1 base from J; bases unmatched to any gene: 1. This CDR3 is 16 amino acids long. In DNA form, the CDR3 reads TGTGCCAGCAGTTACTCTGGGACTAGCGGCACAGATACGCAGTATTTT. Its protein is CASSYSGTSGTDTQYF.

V and J are TRBV5-5 and TRBJ1-2; D gene uncertain. The V gene lost 0 bases and the J gene lost 4 bases, with 16 bases spanning the gap. CDR1 and CDR2 (germline): SGHKS, YYEKEE (reference sequence). The CDR3 runs 16 residues. The chain's CDR3 is CASSLEDGRSAYGYTF. CDR3 in DNA: TGTGCCAGCAGCTTGGAGGACGGGAGATCTGCCTATGGCTACACCTTC.

V and J are TRBV28 and TRBJ2-4; the D call may be TRBD1 or TRBD2 (5 bases each). The CDR3 totals 13 residues. Germline loops: CDR1 MDHEN, CDR2 SYDVKM. Trimming stripped 7 bases from V and 6 bases from J, with 13 bases between. The DNA for the CDR3 is TGTGCCAGCACTGGACCAGGGACAAACATTCAGTACTTC. This gives the protein CASTGPGTNIQYF.

The chain joins TRBV10-1 to TRBJ2-1; 10 bases align to TRBD1. The CDR3 covers 16 residues. The germline V gene has CDR1 WNHNN and CDR2 SYGVQD (reference sequence). V shed 5 bases, J shed 9 bases, and the junction held 13 bases outside the gene matches. The CDR3 region has the DNA TGCGCCAGCAGTCTGGGAACCGGGACAGGGGTTCTTGAGCAGTTCTTC. This gives the protein CASSLGTGTGVLEQFF.

This clone showed up just once. V is TRBV19 and J is TRBJ2-1; perhaps TRBD1 as D (5 bases). V lost 7 bases to trimming and J lost 3 bases, with 13 bases between them. The CDR3 is made up of 14 amino acids. Germline V CDR1 and CDR2: LNHDA, SQIVND (reference sequence). The CDR3: CASNPGIIYNEQFF. In DNA, the CDR3 is TGTGCCAGTAATCCAGGGATCATCTACAATGAGCAGTTCTTC.

The chain is built from TRBV2 and TRBJ1-2, with unresolved D. CDR1 and CDR2 from the germline V gene are SNHLY and FYNNEI. The CDR3 length is 12 residues. The V end lost 10 bases, the J end lost 8 bases, and 17 bases lay between the germline ends. CDR3 in amino acids: CATQADLRGYTF. The DNA of the CDR3 is TGTGCCACCCAGGCCGATCTCCGAGGCTACACCTTC.

The genes are TRBV5-8 and TRBJ2-2; D not certain. This CDR3 comprises 14 residues. V was clipped by 3 bases and J by 1 base, with 7 bases between them. Germline V gene data show CDR1 as SGHTS and CDR2 as YDEGEE. The DNA for the CDR3 is TGTGCCAGCAGCTCCTCATTGAACACCGGGGAGCTGTTTTTT. Translation: CASSSSLNTGELFF.

The chain is built from TRBV6-5 and TRBJ2-7; TRBD2 aligns across 7 bases. The CDR3 has 13 amino acids. V dropped 4 bases and J dropped 3; count of bases not matched to a gene: 3. Per the germline V gene, CDR1 is MNHEY and CDR2 is SVGAGI. CDR3 DNA: TGTGCCAGCAGTTCCGGGAGGAGCTACGAGCAGTACTTC. Amino acid sequence: CASSSGRSYEQYF.

The chain recombines TRBV27 with TRBJ2-6; the D is unclear. The CDR3 totals 15 residues. Looked up from germline, CDR1 is MNHEY and CDR2 is SMNVEV (reference sequence). The ends were cut back, 5 bases at V and 0 bases at J, with 8 bases in the middle. The CDR3 sequence is CASSPPPSGANVLTF. Written as DNA, the CDR3 is TGTGCCAGCAGTCCTCCCCCCTCTGGGGCCAACGTCCTGACTTTC. Full variable domain (rest looked up from reference TRBV27 and TRBJ2-6): EAQVTQNPRYLITVTGKKLTVTCSQNMNHEYMSWYRQDPGLGLRQIYYSMNVEVTDKGDVPEGYKVSRKEKRNFPLILESPSPNQTSLYFCASSPPPSGANVLTFGAGSRLTVL.

This clone was observed a handful of times. The chain couples TRBV5-5 to TRBJ2-1; possibly TRBD2 for D (6 bases). This CDR3 has 15 amino acids. Germline values: CDR1 SGHKS, CDR2 YYEKEE (reference sequence). Deletions cut 3 bases from V and 2 bases from J, with 12 bases between. DNA for the CDR3: TGTGCCAGCAGCTCTTTCGCGGGAACCTACAATGAGCAGTTCTTC. Its protein is CASSSFAGTYNEQFF.

The rearrangement joins TRBV11-3 to TRBJ2-2; D perhaps matches TRBD2 (5 bases). CDR3 length: 13 amino acids. V was pared by 5 bases and J by 4 bases, with 8 bases between. Germline values: CDR1 SGHNT, CDR2 YENEEA. The CDR3 sequence is CASSQLVTGELFF. The CDR3 DNA follows: TGTGCCAGCAGCCAACTAGTCACCGGGGAGCTGTTTTTT.

V is TRBV5-1 and J is TRBJ2-5; D gene ambiguous. Trimming removed 4 bases at V and 7 bases at J, with 17 bases between. From germline, CDR1 is SGHRS and CDR2 YFSETQ. This CDR3 has 14 residues. The CDR3 bases are TGCGCCAGCAGCGCCTTGGAAGGGTCCAGGACCCAGTACTTC. Protein product: CASSALEGSRTQYF.

The chain carries TRBV30 and TRBJ2-7; the match to TRBD2 covers 7 bases. Unmatched junction bases numbered 5, after V lost 4 bases and J lost 5 bases. This CDR3 spans 12 amino acids. CDR1 and CDR2 (germline): GTSNPN, SVGIG (reference sequence). The CDR3 reads CAWKGLGHEQYF. In DNA form, the CDR3 reads TGTGCCTGGAAAGGACTAGGCCACGAGCAGTACTTC.